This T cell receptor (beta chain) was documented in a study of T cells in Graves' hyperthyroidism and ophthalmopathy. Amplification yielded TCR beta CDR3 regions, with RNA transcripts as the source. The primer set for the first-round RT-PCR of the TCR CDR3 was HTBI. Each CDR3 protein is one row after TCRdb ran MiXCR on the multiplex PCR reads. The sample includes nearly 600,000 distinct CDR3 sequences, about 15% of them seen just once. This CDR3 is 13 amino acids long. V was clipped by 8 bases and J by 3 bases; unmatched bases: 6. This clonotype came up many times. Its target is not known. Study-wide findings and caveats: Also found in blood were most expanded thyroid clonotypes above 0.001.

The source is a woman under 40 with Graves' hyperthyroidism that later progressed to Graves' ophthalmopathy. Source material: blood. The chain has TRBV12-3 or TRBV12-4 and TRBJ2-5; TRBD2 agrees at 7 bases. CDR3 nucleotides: TGTGCCAGCGGGGGGGACTTAGAAGAGACCCAGTACTTC. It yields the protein CASGGDLEETQYF.